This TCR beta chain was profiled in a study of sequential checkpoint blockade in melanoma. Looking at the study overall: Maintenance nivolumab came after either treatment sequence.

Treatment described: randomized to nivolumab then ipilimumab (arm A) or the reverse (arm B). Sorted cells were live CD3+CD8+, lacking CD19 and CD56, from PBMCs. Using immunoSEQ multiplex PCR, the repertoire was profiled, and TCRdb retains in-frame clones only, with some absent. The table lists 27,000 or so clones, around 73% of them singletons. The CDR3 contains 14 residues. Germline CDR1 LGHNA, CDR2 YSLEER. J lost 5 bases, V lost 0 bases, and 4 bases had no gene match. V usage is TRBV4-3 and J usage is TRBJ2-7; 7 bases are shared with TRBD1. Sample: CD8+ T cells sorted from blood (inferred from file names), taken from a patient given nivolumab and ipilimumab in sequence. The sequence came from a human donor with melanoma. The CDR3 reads CASSQEQGYHEQYF. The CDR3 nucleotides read TGCGCCAGCAGCCAAGAACAGGGGTACCACGAGCAGTACTTC.